A single sample is the source of the 18 T cell receptor beta chains below, sequenced in a study of cytomegalovirus exposure and HLA in healthy donors. PCR was performed using 60 Vbeta and 13 Jbeta primers. The repertoire was sequenced with immunoSEQ multiplex PCR; TCRdb's copy has only in-frame clones and lacks some. The sample has 150,000 to 200,000 clones; about 80% are singletons. Sequenced sample: PBMCs. These receptors were collected from a woman aged 40-49 years in good health and CMV-seronegative.

The chain carries TRBV14 and TRBJ1-2, with 7 nucleotides matching TRBD1. This CDR3 is 17 amino acids long. The junction had 15 bases not matched to a gene; V was cut back by 5 bases and J by 3 bases. CDR1 and CDR2 (germline): SGHDN, FVKESK. The CDR3 is CASSSRGGGGADYGYTF. The CDR3 DNA reads TGTGCCAGCAGCTCCCGCGGAGGGGGCGGTGCGGACTATGGCTACACCTTC. Variable domain in full (rest from reference TRBV14 and TRBJ1-2): EAGVTQFPSHSVIEKGQTVTLRCDPISGHDNLYWYRRVMGKEIKFLLHFVKESKQDESGMPNNRFLAERTGGTYSTLKVQPAELEDSGVYFCASSSRGGGGADYGYTFGSGTRLTVV.

This clone was seen a single time. The chain combines TRBV2 with TRBJ2-1, with a tentative D call TRBD2 (10 bases). Deletions cut 3 bases from V and 4 bases from J, with 34 bases between. Germline V gene lookup returns CDR1 SNHLY and CDR2 FYNNEI. The CDR3 is 22 amino acids. This CDR3 is CASSDGTGNKREGLGYYNEQFF. CDR3 nucleotides: TGTGCCAGCAGTGATGGGACAGGGAATAAGCGGGAGGGCCTAGGCTATTACAATGAGCAGTTCTTC.

This clone showed up just a few times. V and J are TRBV5-4 and TRBJ1-1, with D perhaps matching TRBD1 (5 bases). CDR1 is SGHNT and CDR2 is YYREEE in the germline V gene (reference sequence). There are 18 residues in the CDR3. V lost 0 bases to trimming and J lost 4 bases, with 22 bases between them. Written as DNA, the CDR3 is TGTGCCAGCAGCTTGGGCGGGAGACAGCGGGTCTTGGGCACTGAAGCTTTCTTT. Translating gives CASSLGGRQRVLGTEAFF.

The chain uses TRBV6-5 and TRBJ1-2; 8 bases fit TRBD1. CDR1 MNHEY and CDR2 SVGAGI come from the germline V gene. CDR3 length: 14 residues. The ends lost 6 bases at V and 2 bases at J; junction bases unmatched: 5. The CDR3 here is CASRVGTGNYGYTF. DNA of the CDR3: TGTGCCAGCAGGGTGGGGACAGGCAACTATGGCTACACCTTC.

The chain is built from TRBV6-6 and TRBJ2-1; TRBD2 agrees at 11 bases. The germline gives CDR1 MNHNY, CDR2 SVGAGI (reference sequence). The CDR3 is 14 amino acids. After removal of 6 bases from V and 6 bases from J, the junction contained 4 bases not matched to a gene. CDR3 nucleotide sequence: TGTGCCAGCAGGGAGACTAGCGGGGTCAATGAGCAGTTCTTC. It codes for CASRETSGVNEQFF.

This clone turned up a few times. The CDR3 nucleotides are TGTGCCAGCAGCTTCGGGGAGGGCCAAGGGCCCCAGCATTTT. Translation: CASSFGEGQGPQHF. V and J are TRBV5-5 and TRBJ1-5, with D uncertain. The CDR3 runs to 14 residues. Germline V gene lookup returns CDR1 SGHKS and CDR2 YYEKEE (reference sequence). V was pared by 2 bases and J by 9 bases, with 15 bases between.

This clone was counted a single time. The chain recombines TRBV13 with TRBJ1-2; D is possibly TRBD1 (6 bases). This CDR3 spans 16 amino acids. V was trimmed by 1 base and J by 0 bases, leaving 12 bases between them. Germline-derived CDR1 and CDR2 are PRHDT and FYEKMQ (reference sequence). The CDR3 sequence is CASSLATGKPNYGYTF. The CDR3 region has the DNA TGTGCCAGCAGCTTAGCCACAGGGAAACCTAACTATGGCTACACCTTC.

The chain links TRBV7-8 to TRBJ2-5, with 7 bases that match TRBD2. This CDR3 comprises 12 residues. Trimming took 2 bases from V and 7 from J; bases not matched to a gene: 1. Per germline, CDR1 SGHVS and CDR2 FQNEAQ. In DNA, the CDR3 is TGTGCCAGCAGCTTACGCGGGGGGACCCAGTACTTC. This codes for CASSLRGGTQYF.

The rearrangement links TRBV6-5 to TRBJ2-7, with 11 bases fitting TRBD2. The CDR3 is made up of 15 amino acids. Per germline, CDR1 MNHEY and CDR2 SVGAGI. The J segment lost 0 bases and the V segment lost 6 bases, leaving 4 bases of the junction unmatched. The CDR3 nucleotides read TGTGCCAGCAGGCCCACTAGCGGGGGCTCCTACGAGCAGTACTTC. This encodes CASRPTSGGSYEQYF.

The chain uses TRBV30 and TRBJ2-7; 7 positions match TRBD1. Per germline, CDR1 GTSNPN and CDR2 SVGIG (reference sequence). The CDR3 is 15 amino acids. Germline trimming cut 3 bases from V and 0 bases from J; bases unmatched to any gene: 8. This CDR3 reads CAWSVPDRYSYEQYF. DNA of the CDR3: TGTGCCTGGAGCGTACCGGACAGGTACTCCTACGAGCAGTACTTC.

The rearrangement joins TRBV19 to TRBJ2-7, with 7 bases identical to TRBD2. Germline V gene data show CDR1 as LNHDA and CDR2 as SQIVND (reference sequence). With 4 bases clipped from V and 2 bases from J, the junction kept 8 bases outside the gene matches. This CDR3 is 15 amino acids long. The CDR3 DNA sequence: TGTGCCAGTAGTACGACTAGCCTGGCCCCCTACGAGCAGTACTTC. Amino acids: CASSTTSLAPYEQYF.

The chain is built from TRBV5-4 and TRBJ1-2; 9 nucleotides align to TRBD1. Germline CDR1 and CDR2: SGHNT and YYREEE (reference sequence). Trimming removed 4 bases from V and 4 bases from J; junction bases left unmatched: 5. The CDR3 sequence is 14 residues long. The CDR3 DNA reads as TGTGCCAGCAGCCAGACAGGGGGAAGCTATGGCTACACCTTC. Encoded protein: CASSQTGGSYGYTF.

The chain recombines TRBV25-1 with TRBJ2-5; TRBD2 agrees at 8 bases. The end of the DNA is better explained by TRBJ2-7, so the J call may be wrong. From germline, CDR1 is MGHDK and CDR2 SYGVNS. CDR3 size: 15 residues. DNA for the CDR3: TGTGCCAGCAGTGGCGGAACTAGCGGACGTTACGAGCAGTACTTC. Residues: CASSGGTSGRYEQYF.

This sequence joins TRBV4-3 and TRBJ2-2, with D perhaps TRBD2 (7 bases). V dropped 3 bases and J dropped 1 base, with 9 bases sitting between them. The germline CDR1 and CDR2 sequences are LGHNA and YSLEER. This CDR3 contains 15 residues. In DNA, the CDR3 is TGCGCCAGCAGCCAGGGGGGGCTGAACACCGGGGAGCTGTTTTTT. It is translated as CASSQGGLNTGELFF.

The J gene is TRBJ2-5, the V gene TRBV27; 13 bases are a match to TRBD2. Trimming removed 5 bases from V and 5 bases from J; junction bases left unmatched: 5. Germline V lookup: CDR1 MNHEY, CDR2 SMNVEV (reference sequence). This CDR3 has 15 amino acids. The CDR3 region has the DNA TGTGCCAGCAGTCCATCGACTAGCGGGAGGGAGACCCAGTACTTC. Translation gives CASSPSTSGRETQYF.

Here the CDR3 DNA reads TGTGCCATCAGTGAGAGGGCGGGGGGCGCCGGGGAGCTGTTTTTT. Protein sequence: CAISERAGGAGELFF. V usage is TRBV10-3 and J usage is TRBJ2-2, with 8 bases matching TRBD2. Germline CDR1 reads ENHRY; CDR2 reads SYGVKD. CDR3 length equals 15 residues. V lost 2 bases and J lost 6; bases outside the gene matches: 5.

CDR3 nucleotide sequence: TGTGCCAGTCAGGGGTGGCCTGGCACCGGGGAGCTGTTTTTT. Amino acids: CASQGWPGTGELFF. The chain has TRBV11-3 and TRBJ2-2, with D tentatively TRBD1 (6 bases). In germline, CDR1 is SGHNT, CDR2 YENEEA. This CDR3 is 14 amino acids long. Trimming left V 9 bases short and J 4 bases short, with 15 bases between.

The V call is TRBV6-1, the J call TRBJ1-4, with a weak D call TRBD1 (5 bases). The CDR3 is 15 amino acids. From germline, CDR1 is MNHNS and CDR2 SASEGT. Trimming cost V 2 bases and J 6 bases, with 13 bases left between them. CDR3 region: CASSEWGRSHEKLFF. The DNA of the CDR3 is TGTGCCAGCAGTGAATGGGGCAGGAGTCATGAAAAACTGTTTTTT.